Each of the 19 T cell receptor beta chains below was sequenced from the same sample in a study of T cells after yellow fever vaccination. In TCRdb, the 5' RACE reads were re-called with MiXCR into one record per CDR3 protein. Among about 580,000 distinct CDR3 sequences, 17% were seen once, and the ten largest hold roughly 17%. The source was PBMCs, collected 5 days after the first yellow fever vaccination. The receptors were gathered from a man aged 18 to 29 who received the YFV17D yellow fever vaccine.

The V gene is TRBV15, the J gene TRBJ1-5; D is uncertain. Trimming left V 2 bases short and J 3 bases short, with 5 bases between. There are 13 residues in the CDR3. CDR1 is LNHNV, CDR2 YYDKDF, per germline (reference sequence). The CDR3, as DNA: TGTGCCACCAGCAGACAGCTCAATCAGCCCCAGCATTTT. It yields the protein CATSRQLNQPQHF.

The CDR3 sequence is CASSLGSGGQWDEQFF. CDR3 coding DNA: TGTGCCAGCAGCTTAGGGTCAGGGGGCCAGTGGGATGAGCAGTTCTTC. J is TRBJ2-1 and V is TRBV13; TRBD1 matches at 8 bases. The CDR3 sequence is 16 residues long. J was trimmed by 8 bases and V by 0 bases; bases with no gene match: 9. Germline V gene data show CDR1 as PRHDT and CDR2 as FYEKMQ (reference sequence).

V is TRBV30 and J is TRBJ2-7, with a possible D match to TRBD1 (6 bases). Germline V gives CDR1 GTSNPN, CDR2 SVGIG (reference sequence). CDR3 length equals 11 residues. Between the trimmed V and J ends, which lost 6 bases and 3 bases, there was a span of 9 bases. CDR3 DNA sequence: TGTGCCTGCCTGACAGGCTACGAGCAGTACTTC. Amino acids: CACLTGYEQYF.

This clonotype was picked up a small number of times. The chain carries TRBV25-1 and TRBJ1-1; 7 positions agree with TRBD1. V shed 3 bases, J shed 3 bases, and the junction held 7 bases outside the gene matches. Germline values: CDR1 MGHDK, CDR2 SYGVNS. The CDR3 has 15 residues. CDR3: CASSEGGRGYTEAFF. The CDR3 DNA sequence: TGTGCCAGCAGTGAGGGGGGCAGGGGGTACACTGAAGCTTTCTTT.

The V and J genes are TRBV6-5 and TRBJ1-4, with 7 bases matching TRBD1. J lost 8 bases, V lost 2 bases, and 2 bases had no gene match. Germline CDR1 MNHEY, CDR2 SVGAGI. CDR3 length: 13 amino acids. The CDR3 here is CASSYAGGEKLFF. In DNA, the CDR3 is TGTGCCAGCAGTTACGCAGGGGGGGAAAAACTGTTTTTT.

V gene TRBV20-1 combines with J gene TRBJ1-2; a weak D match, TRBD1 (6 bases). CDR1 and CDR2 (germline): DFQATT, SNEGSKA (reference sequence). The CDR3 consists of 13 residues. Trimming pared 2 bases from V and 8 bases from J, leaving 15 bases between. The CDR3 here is CSARLAGAGGYTF. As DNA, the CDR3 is TGCAGTGCTAGATTGGCAGGGGCGGGCGGCTACACCTTC.

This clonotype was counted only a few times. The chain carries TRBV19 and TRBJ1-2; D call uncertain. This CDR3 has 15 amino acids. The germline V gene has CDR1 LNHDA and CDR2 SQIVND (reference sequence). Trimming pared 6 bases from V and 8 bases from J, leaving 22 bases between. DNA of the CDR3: TGTGCCAGTAGGGTATTTCGGGATGCGCCCGGAGGCTACACCTTC. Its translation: CASRVFRDAPGGYTF.

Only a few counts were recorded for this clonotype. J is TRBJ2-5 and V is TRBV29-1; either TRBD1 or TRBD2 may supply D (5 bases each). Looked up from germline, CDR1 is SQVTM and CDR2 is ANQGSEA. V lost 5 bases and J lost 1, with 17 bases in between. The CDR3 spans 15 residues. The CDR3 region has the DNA TGCAGCGTTACCGAGGGAAGGGACCCCCAAGAGACCCAGTACTTC. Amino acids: CSVTEGRDPQETQYF.

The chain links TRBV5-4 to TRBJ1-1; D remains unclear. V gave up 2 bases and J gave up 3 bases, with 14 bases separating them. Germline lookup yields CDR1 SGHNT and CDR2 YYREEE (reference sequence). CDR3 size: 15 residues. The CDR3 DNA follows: TGTGCCAGCAGCTTCGTCAGACCCGAGTACACTGAAGCTTTCTTT. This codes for CASSFVRPEYTEAFF.

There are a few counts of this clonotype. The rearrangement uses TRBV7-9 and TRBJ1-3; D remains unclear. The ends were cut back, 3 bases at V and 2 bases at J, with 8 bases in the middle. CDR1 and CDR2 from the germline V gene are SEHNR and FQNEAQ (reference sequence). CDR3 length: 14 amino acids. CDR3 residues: CASSFSGTGNTIYF. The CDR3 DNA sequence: TGTGCCAGCAGCTTCTCCGGGACTGGAAACACCATATATTTT.

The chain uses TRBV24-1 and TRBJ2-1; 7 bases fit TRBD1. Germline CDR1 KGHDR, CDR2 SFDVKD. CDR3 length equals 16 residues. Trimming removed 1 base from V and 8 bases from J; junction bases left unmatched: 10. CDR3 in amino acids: CATSDLATGDRYEQFF. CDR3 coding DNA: TGTGCCACCAGTGATTTAGCCACAGGGGATAGGTATGAGCAGTTCTTC.

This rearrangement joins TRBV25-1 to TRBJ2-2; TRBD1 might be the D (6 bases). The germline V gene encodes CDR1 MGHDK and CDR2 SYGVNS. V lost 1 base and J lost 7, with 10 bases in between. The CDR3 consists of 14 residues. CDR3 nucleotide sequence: TGTGCCAGCAGTGAATTTTGGGGGCGCGGGGAGCTGTTTTTT. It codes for CASSEFWGRGELFF.

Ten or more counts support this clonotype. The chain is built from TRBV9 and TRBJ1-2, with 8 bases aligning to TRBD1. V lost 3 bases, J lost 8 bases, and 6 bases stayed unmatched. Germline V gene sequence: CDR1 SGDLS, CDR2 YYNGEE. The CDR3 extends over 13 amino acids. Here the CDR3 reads CASSAWTGRGYTF. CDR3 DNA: TGTGCCAGCAGCGCTTGGACAGGGAGAGGCTACACCTTC.

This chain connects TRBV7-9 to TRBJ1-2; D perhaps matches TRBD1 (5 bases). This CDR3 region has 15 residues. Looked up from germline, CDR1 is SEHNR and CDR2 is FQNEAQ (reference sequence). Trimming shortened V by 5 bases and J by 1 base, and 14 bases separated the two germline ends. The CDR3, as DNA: TGTGCCAGCAGCCCCAGACAGTTTATTAACTATGGCTACACCTTC. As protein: CASSPRQFINYGYTF.

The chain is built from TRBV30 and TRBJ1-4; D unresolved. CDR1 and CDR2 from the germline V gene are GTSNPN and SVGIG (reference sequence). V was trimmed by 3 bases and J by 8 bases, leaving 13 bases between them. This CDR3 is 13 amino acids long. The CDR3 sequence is CAWSPGLEEKLFF. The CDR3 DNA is TGTGCCTGGAGCCCCGGACTCGAGGAAAAACTGTTTTTT.

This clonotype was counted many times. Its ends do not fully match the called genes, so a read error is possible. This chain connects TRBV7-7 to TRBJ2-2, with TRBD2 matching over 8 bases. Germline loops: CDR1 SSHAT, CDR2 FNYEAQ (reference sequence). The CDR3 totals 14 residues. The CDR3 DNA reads TGTGCTAGCAGCGTAACTAGCGGCGCCGGGGAGCTGTTTTTT. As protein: CASSVTSGAGELFF. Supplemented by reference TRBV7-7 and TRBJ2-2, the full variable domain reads GAGVSQSPRYKVTKRGQDVTLRCDPISSHATLYWYQQALGQGPEFLTYFNYEAQPDKSGLPSDRFSAERPEGSISTLTIQRTEQRDSAMYRCASSVTSGAGELFFGEGSRLTVL.

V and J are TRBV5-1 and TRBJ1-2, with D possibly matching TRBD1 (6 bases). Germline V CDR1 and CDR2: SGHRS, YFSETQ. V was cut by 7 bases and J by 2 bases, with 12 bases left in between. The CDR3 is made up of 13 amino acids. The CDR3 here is CASGWDKNYGYTF. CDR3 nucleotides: TGCGCCAGCGGGTGGGACAAAAACTATGGCTACACCTTC.

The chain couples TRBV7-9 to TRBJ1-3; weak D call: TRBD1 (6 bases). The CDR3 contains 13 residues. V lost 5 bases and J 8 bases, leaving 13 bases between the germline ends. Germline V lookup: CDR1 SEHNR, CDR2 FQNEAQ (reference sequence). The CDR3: CASSPRRGDTIYF. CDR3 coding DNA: TGTGCCAGCAGCCCCAGGAGGGGGGACACCATATATTTT.

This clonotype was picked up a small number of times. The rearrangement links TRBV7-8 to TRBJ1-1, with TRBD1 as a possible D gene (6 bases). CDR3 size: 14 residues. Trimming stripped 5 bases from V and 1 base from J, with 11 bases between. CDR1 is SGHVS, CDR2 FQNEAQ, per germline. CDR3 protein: CASSIWGQNTEAFF. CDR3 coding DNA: TGTGCCAGCAGCATTTGGGGGCAGAACACTGAAGCTTTCTTT. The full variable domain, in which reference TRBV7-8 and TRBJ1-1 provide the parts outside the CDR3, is GAGVSQSPRYKVAKRGQDVALRCDPISGHVSLFWYQQALGQGPEFLTYFQNEAQLDKSGLPSDRFFAERPEGSVSTLKIQRTQQEDSAVYLCASSIWGQNTEAFFGQGTRLTVV.